A selection of T cell receptor beta chains follows, all from one sample in a study of blood T cell repertoires in COVID-19. Sequenced by immunoSEQ multiplex PCR; TCRdb stores in-frame clones only, minus some. The sample holds about 36,000 clones, about three quarters seen once. Specimen: peripheral blood. The receptors derive from a man aged 55 to 69 with acute or convalescent COVID-19. Both conserved end residues are part of each CDR3. Each record gives: V gene, D gene, J gene, clone size, CDR3 DNA, CDR3 protein. D genes are given only for firm matches. Part of the rows lack a size; the others show once, few, many or a class for expanded clones.

TRBV13	TRBD2	TRBJ2-3	NA	TGTGCCAGCAGCACACTAGCGGGAGCTGTCACAGATACGCAGTATTTT	CASSTLAGAVTDTQYF
TRBV7-9	NA	TRBJ1-3	NA	TGTGCCAGCAGCTTAGTACGGGGGGCAGGGCGCGGAAACACCATATATTTT	CASSLVRGAGRGNTIYF
TRBV4-1	NA	TRBJ1-3	NA	TGCGCCAGCAGCCAAGGGTCGGCGGGGAGCTCTGGAAACACCATATATTTT	CASSQGSAGSSGNTIYF
TRBV11-3	NA	TRBJ1-4	NA	TGTGCCAGCAGCTTAGCAGGGGTTAATGAAAAACTGTTTTTT	CASSLAGVNEKLFF
TRBV9	TRBD2	TRBJ2-3	once	TGTGCCAGCAGCGCGAGCGGGAAATTGGATACGCAGTATTTT	CASSASGKLDTQYF
TRBV25-1	TRBD1	TRBJ2-2	large	TGTGCCAGCAGTGAAAGGCAGGGGGCAGGCGGGGAGCTGTTTTTT	CASSERQGAGGELFF
TRBV3-1/TRBV3-2	TRBD1	TRBJ1-2	NA	TGTGCCAGCAGCAAGGACGGACAGGGCGATTCTAACTATGGCTACACCTTC	CASSKDGQGDSNYGYTF
TRBV2	TRBD1	TRBJ2-5	NA	TGTGCCAGCGACGCTACAGGGGGCCGAGAGACCCAGTACTTC	CASDATGGRETQYF
TRBV7-6	NA	TRBJ2-1	NA	TGTGCCAGCAGCTTAGCCACCGGGACGCAGCTAGCGCGGGAGCAGTTCTTC	CASSLATGTQLAREQFF
TRBV28	TRBD2	TRBJ2-7	NA	TGTGCCAGCAGTTCGCTAGGACTAGCCTACGAGCAGTACTTC	CASSSLGLAYEQYF
TRBV5-4	NA	TRBJ2-6	NA	TGTGCCAGCAGCCTAGAAACTGGGGCCAACGTCCTGACTTTC	CASSLETGANVLTF
TRBV6-5	TRBD1	TRBJ2-2	NA	TGTGCCAGCAGTTCTCAGGGGGCGCGGGGCGGGGAGCTGTTTTTT	CASSSQGARGGELFF
TRBV28	NA	TRBJ2-7	NA	TGTGCCAGCGGGCCGGGAGTAGGGTCCGCCGAGCAGTACTTC	CASGPGVGSAEQYF
TRBV27	TRBD1	TRBJ2-2	NA	TGTGCCAGCAGTTCCCCGGGACAGGGCTACACCGGGGAGCTGTTTTTT	CASSSPGQGYTGELFF
TRBV27	TRBD1	TRBJ1-1	NA	TGTGCCAGCAGACTACAGGGGGCGTTAAACACTGAAGCTTTCTTT	CASRLQGALNTEAFF
TRBV28	NA	TRBJ2-3	NA	TGTGCCAGCAGTTTAGAGGGACAAATTCGCACAGATACGCAGTATTTT	CASSLEGQIRTDTQYF
TRBV19	NA	TRBJ1-2	NA	TGTGCCAGTACCCCACAGCTGACTAACTATGGCTACACCTTC	CASTPQLTNYGYTF
TRBV6-2/TRBV6-3	TRBD2	TRBJ2-1	NA	TGTGCCAGCAGTTATGAGACAAGGAGCGGGAGGACCCCTGTCAATGAGCAGTTCTTC	CASSYETRSGRTPVNEQFF
TRBV19	TRBD1	TRBJ1-5	NA	TGTGCCAGTAGTACGGACAGGAGAAATCAGCCCCAGCATTTT	CASSTDRRNQPQHF
TRBV30	NA	TRBJ1-6	NA	TGTGCCTGGAGTCCAGACAGCCTCTCGAATTCACCCCTCCACTTT	CAWSPDSLSNSPLHF
TRBV2	TRBD2	TRBJ2-1	NA	TGTGCCAGTGTTCCGGGACTAGCGGGACCTTTTTACAATGAGCAGTTCTTC	CASVPGLAGPFYNEQFF
TRBV9	TRBD2	TRBJ2-7	NA	TGTGCCAGCAGCGTAGGTTCCCTAGCGGGAGTGTACGAGCAGTACTTC	CASSVGSLAGVYEQYF